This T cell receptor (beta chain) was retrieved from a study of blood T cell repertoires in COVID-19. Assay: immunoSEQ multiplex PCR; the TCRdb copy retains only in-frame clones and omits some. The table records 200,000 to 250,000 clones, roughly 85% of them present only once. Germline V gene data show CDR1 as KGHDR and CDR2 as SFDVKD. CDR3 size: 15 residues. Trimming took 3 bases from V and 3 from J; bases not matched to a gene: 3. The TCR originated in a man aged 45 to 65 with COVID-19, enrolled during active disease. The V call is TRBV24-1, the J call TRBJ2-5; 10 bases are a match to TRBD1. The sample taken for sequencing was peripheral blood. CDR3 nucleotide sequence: TGTGCCACCAGTGATCGGACAGGGGGGAAAGAGACCCAGTACTTC. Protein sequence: CATSDRTGGKETQYF.